What follows is one TCR beta chain and its context. The antigen is undetermined. This specimen comes from a study of shared clonotypes between healthy human individuals. Findings of the study overall: Owing to a small donor count, the genetic and exposure-history diversity represented was limited. Tissues were not sampled, only blood, and their repertoires likely differ. Around 5% of naive CD4 clonotypes were common to a handful of donors.

Deletions cut 3 bases from V and 6 bases from J, with 20 bases between. Looked up from germline, CDR1 is SEHNR and CDR2 is FQNEAQ (reference sequence). The CDR3 runs 16 residues. Libraries were prepared by immunoSEQ multiplex PCR; TCRdb keeps only in-frame clonotypes and omits some of them. Among about 770,000 clones listed, over 60% were seen once. The rearrangement uses TRBV7-9 and TRBJ1-2; D is unclear. Sequencing input: memory CD4+ T cells sorted from blood. This sample's subset: CD45RA-negative fraction. The receptor was derived from a woman aged 25-40 years in good health. This CDR3 reads CASSFGLWQAGDGYTF. CDR3 DNA sequence: TGTGCCAGCAGCTTTGGGCTCTGGCAGGCTGGGGATGGCTACACCTTC.